This note documents a single T cell receptor beta chain sequence. This record belongs to a study of blood T cell repertoires in COVID-19. On the study more broadly: The United States, Italy and Spain provided the acute and convalescent COVID-19 samples. The analysed material was cDNA or gDNA that came from T cells, B-cell-depleted T cells, or PBMCs.

In the original processing: Amplification of reference gene primers was used by the study to estimate nucleated cell counts. TCRdb's table, derived via immunoSEQ multiplex PCR, lists solely in-frame clones and lacks some. The V and J calls and clone size come from that table; D and trimming were worked out from the DNA. Of over 250,000 clones listed, 70% to 90% are singletons. J lost 6 bases, V lost 2 bases, and 4 bases had no gene match. This CDR3 comprises 13 residues. Germline CDR1 and CDR2: SQVTM and ANQGSEA. The material sequenced was peripheral blood. The origin of this receptor is a woman aged 70-85 years with acute or convalescent COVID-19. This chain connects TRBV29-1 to TRBJ1-2; TRBD1 matches 9 bases. CDR3 region: CSVERDRVNGYTF. CDR3 DNA: TGCAGCGTTGAACGGGACAGGGTGAATGGCTACACCTTC.